A single sample is the source of the 6 T cell receptor beta chains below, sequenced in a study of cytomegalovirus exposure and HLA in healthy donors. Primers for the PCR totalled 60 Vbeta and 13 Jbeta. Repertoires were generated with immunoSEQ multiplex PCR, while TCRdb's copy carries only in-frame clones and drops some. The sample includes some 130,000 clones. The sequencing sample was made of PBMCs. The receptor set was obtained from a young man in good health and CMV-seronegative.

V is TRBV5-5 and J is TRBJ2-7; 7 bases fit TRBD1. The CDR3 contains 14 residues. CDR1 is SGHKS, CDR2 YYEKEE, per germline (reference sequence). V gave up 1 base and J gave up 0 bases; unmatched junction bases: 1. CDR3 DNA sequence: TGTGCCAGCAGCTTGCGGGACAGCTCCTACGAGCAGTACTTC. It specifies CASSLRDSSYEQYF.

Written as DNA, the CDR3 is TGTGCCAGCAGCTTAGGAGAGGGAAACTATGGCTACACCTTC. It codes for CASSLGEGNYGYTF. The V call is TRBV7-9, the J call TRBJ1-2; D gene unclear. The germline V gene encodes CDR1 SEHNR and CDR2 FQNEAQ (reference sequence). Trimming removed 1 base at V and 2 bases at J, with 8 bases between. CDR3 length: 14 amino acids.

The chain carries TRBV7-8 and TRBJ2-2; D is uncertain. This CDR3 region has 11 residues. Trimming shortened V by 4 bases and J by 5 bases, and 2 bases separated the two germline ends. Germline V gene data show CDR1 as SGHVS and CDR2 as FQNEAQ. The CDR3 nucleotides read TGTGCCAGCAGCTCAACCGGGGAGCTGTTTTTT. Amino acid sequence: CASSSTGELFF.

The chain links TRBV7-9 to TRBJ2-1, with D unresolved. Trimming stripped 5 bases from V and 10 bases from J, with 12 bases between. The CDR3 length is 12 residues. The germline gives CDR1 SEHNR, CDR2 FQNEAQ (reference sequence). The CDR3 sequence is CASSPRVREQFF. CDR3 DNA: TGTGCCAGCAGCCCAAGAGTGCGGGAGCAGTTCTTC.

The chain employs TRBV9 and TRBJ2-7; D may be TRBD2 (5 bases). The V end lost 0 bases, the J end lost 3 bases, and 10 bases lay between the germline ends. Germline V gene lookup returns CDR1 SGDLS and CDR2 YYNGEE. The CDR3 length is 14 residues. Here the CDR3 reads CASSVAEGNYEQYF. The CDR3 DNA reads as TGTGCCAGCAGCGTAGCCGAGGGAAACTACGAGCAGTACTTC.

J is TRBJ2-1 and V is TRBV7-7; 11 nucleotides align to TRBD1. This CDR3 spans 15 amino acids. Trimming cost V 3 bases and J 7 bases; bases outside gene matches: 5. The germline V gene encodes CDR1 SSHAT and CDR2 FNYEAQ (reference sequence). The CDR3 reads CASSLDRGPMNEQFF. The CDR3, as DNA: TGTGCCAGCAGCTTGGACAGGGGGCCTATGAATGAGCAGTTCTTC.